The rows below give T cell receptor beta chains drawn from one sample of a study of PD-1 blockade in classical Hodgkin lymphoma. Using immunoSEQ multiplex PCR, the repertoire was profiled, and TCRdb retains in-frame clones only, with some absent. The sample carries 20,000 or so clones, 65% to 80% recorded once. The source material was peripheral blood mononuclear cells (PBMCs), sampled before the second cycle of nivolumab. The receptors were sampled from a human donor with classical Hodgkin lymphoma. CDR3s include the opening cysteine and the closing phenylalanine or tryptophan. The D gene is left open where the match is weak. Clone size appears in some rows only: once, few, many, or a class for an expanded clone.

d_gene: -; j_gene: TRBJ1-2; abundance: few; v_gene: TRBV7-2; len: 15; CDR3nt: TGTGCCAGCAGCTTAGGGACAGTCATCCGCTATGGCTACACCTTC; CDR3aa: CASSLGTVIRYGYTF
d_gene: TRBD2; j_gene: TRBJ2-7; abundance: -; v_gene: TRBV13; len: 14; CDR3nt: TGTGCCAGCAGCTTAGCTGGCGGGAGTTACGAGCAGTACTTC; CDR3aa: CASSLAGGSYEQYF
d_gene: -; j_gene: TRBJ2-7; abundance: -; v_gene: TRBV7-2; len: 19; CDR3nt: TGTGCCAGCAGCTTATTTTCCGTCCACAATGGGGGTCCCTCCTACGAGCAGTACTTC; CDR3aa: CASSLFSVHNGGPSYEQYF
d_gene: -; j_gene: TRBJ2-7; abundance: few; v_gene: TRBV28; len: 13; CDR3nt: TGTGCCAGCCTGCAGGGCGGAACTTACGAGCAGTACTTC; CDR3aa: CASLQGGTYEQYF
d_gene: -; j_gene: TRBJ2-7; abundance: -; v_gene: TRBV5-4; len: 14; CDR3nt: TGTGCCAGCAGCTTAGAAGCGTCCTCCTACGAGCAGTACTTC; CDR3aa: CASSLEASSYEQYF
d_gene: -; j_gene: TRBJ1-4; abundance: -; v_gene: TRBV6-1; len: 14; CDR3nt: TGTGCCAGCAGAGTGAGGGGTGTCTATGAAAAACTGTTTTTT; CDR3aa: CASRVRGVYEKLFF
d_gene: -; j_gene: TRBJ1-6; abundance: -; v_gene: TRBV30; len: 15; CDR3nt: TGTGCCTGGAGCTCGACCGGGTCCTATAATTCACCCCTCCACTTT; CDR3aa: CAWSSTGSYNSPLHF
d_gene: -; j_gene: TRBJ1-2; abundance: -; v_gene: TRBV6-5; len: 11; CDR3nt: TGTGCCAGTCCGGGCCTCGGCGGCTACACCTTC; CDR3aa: CASPGLGGYTF
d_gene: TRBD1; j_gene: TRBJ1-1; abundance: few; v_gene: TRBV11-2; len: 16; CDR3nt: TGTGCCAGCAGCTCCCAGGACAGGGGATGGAACACTGAAGCTTTCTTT; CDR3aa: CASSSQDRGWNTEAFF
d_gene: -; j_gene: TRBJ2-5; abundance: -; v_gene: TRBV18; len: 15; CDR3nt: TGTGCCAGCTCACCCATACCCGTAGGGGGAGAGACCCAGTACTTC; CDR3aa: CASSPIPVGGETQYF
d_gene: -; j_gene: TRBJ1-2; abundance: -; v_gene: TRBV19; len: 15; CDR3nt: TGTGCCAGTATCCCGAGCGGGCCGACGAACTATGGCTACACCTTC; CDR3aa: CASIPSGPTNYGYTF
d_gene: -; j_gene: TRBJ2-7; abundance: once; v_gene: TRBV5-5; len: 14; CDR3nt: TGTGCCAGCAGCTTGGTGGGCAGGGCCAACGAGCAGTACTTC; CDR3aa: CASSLVGRANEQYF
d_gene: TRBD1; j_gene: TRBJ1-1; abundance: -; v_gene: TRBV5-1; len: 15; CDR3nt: TGCGCCAGCAGCTTGGCCACAGGGGTGAACACTGAAGCTTTCTTT; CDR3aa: CASSLATGVNTEAFF
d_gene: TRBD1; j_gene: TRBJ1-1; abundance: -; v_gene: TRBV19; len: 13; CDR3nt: TGTGCCAGTAGTATAATAACAGGGGAAAAAGCTTTCTTT; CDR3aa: CASSIITGEKAFF
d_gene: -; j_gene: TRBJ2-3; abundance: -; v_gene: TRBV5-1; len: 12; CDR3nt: TGCGCCAGCAGCCCAAACACAGATACGCAGTATTTT; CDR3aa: CASSPNTDTQYF
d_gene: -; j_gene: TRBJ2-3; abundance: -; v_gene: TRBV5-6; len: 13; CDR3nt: TGTGCCAGCAGCTTCGTGACCTCAGATACGCAGTATTTT; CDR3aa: CASSFVTSDTQYF
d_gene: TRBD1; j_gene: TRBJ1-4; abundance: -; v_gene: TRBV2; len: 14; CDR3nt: TGTGCCAGCAGTTTTGACAGGGAAAATGAAAAACTGTTTTTT; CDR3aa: CASSFDRENEKLFF
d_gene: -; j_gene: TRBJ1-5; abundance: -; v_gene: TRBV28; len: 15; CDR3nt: TGTGCCAGCAGTTTAGGTGGCAGGGAGGATCAGCCCCAGCATTTT; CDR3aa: CASSLGGREDQPQHF
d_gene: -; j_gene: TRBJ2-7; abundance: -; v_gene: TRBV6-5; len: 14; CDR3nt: TGTGCCAGCAGTTACTCGGTACAACGATACGAGCAGTACTTC; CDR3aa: CASSYSVQRYEQYF
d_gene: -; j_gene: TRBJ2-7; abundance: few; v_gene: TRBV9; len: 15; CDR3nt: TGTGCCAGCAGCGTTGGGGTTATAGGGTTCTCGGCGCAGTACTTC; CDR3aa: CASSVGVIGFSAQYF
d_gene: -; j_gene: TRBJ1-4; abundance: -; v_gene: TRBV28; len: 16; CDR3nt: TGTGCCAGCAGACCGACCATCGGGGCAGGGTTTGAAAAACTGTTTTTT; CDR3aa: CASRPTIGAGFEKLFF
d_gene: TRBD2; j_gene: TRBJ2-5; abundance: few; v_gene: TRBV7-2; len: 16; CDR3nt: TGTGCCAGCAGCTTAGGGTATCTAGCGGGCGGGGAGACCCAGTACTTC; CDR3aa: CASSLGYLAGGETQYF
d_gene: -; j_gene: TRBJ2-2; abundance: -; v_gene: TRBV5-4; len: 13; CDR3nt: TGTGCCAGCAGCTTGGCAAATACCGGGGAGCTGTTTTTT; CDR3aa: CASSLANTGELFF
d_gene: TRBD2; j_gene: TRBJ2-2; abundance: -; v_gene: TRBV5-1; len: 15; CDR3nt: TGCGCCAGCAGCTCCTTACCGGGAGGACCCGGGGAGCTGTTTTTT; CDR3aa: CASSSLPGGPGELFF
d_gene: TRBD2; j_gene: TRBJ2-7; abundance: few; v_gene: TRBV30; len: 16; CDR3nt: TGTGCCTGGAGCCACTCAAGACTAGCGGGAGTTTACGAGCAGTACTTC; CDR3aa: CAWSHSRLAGVYEQYF
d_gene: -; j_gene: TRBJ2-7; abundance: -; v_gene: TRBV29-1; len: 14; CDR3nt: TGCAGCGTTGAGTGGACGGGGTTAGGGGACGAGCAGTACTTC; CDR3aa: CSVEWTGLGDEQYF
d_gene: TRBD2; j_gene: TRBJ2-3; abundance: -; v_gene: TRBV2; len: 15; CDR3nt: TGTGCCGGCAACCTAGCGGGAGGTGTCTCAGATACGCAGTATTTT; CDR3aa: CAGNLAGGVSDTQYF
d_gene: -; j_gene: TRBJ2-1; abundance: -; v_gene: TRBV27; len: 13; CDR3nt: TGTGCCAGCAGTACCAACTGGGGGGATGAGCAGTTCTTC; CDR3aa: CASSTNWGDEQFF
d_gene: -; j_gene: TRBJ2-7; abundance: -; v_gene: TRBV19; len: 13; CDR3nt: TGTGCCAGTAGTAGTCAGATGTACTACGAGCAGTACTTC; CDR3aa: CASSSQMYYEQYF
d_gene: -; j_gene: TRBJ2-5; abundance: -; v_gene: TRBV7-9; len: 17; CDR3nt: TGTGCCAGCAGCCCCGGTCGAGGGGTGGCGACCCAAGAGACCCAGTACTTC; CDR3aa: CASSPGRGVATQETQYF
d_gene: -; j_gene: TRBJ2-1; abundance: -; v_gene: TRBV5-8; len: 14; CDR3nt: TGTGCCAGCAGCTTGGAGGGGACGTACAATGAGCAGTTCTTC; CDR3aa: CASSLEGTYNEQFF
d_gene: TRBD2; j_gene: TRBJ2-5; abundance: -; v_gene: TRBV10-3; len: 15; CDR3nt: TGTGCCATCAGCGGTCGGGAGGGCTTCCAAGAGACCCAGTACTTC; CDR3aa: CAISGREGFQETQYF
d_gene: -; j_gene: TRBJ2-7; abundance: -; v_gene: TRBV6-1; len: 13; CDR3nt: TGTGCCAGCAGTGGGACAGCCTCCTACGAGCAGTACTTC; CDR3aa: CASSGTASYEQYF
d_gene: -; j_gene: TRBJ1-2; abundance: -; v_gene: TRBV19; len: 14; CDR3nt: TGTGCCAGTAGTCCAACCTCCGGACTTGCTGGCTACACCTTC; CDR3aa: CASSPTSGLAGYTF
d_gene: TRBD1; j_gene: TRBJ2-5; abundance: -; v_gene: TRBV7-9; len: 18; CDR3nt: TGTGCCAGCGCGCGCCTACTCGACAGGGCCTATTACCAAGAGACCCAGTACTTC; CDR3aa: CASARLLDRAYYQETQYF
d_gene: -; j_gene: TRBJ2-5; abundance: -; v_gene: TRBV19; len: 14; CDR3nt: TGTGCCAGTAGTATAGCACAAGTCCAAGAGACCCAGTACTTC; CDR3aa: CASSIAQVQETQYF
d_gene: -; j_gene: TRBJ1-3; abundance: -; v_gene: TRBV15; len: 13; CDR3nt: TGTGCCACCAGCAGAGCCCCTGGAAACACCATATATTTT; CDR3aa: CATSRAPGNTIYF
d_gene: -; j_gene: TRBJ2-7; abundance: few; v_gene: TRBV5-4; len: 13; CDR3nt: TGCGCCAGCAGCAAAGGACAAGGCTACGAGCAGTACTTC; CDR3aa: CASSKGQGYEQYF
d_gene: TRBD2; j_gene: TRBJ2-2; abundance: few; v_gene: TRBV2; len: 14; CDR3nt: TGTGCCAGCAGTGGGGCTAGCGGGAGCAGGGAGCTGTTTTTT; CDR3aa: CASSGASGSRELFF
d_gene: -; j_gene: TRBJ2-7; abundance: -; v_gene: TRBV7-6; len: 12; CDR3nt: TGTGCCAGCAGCTTAGGGTCAAACGAGCAGTACTTC; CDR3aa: CASSLGSNEQYF
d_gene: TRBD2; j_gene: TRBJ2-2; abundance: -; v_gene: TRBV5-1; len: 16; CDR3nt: TGCGCCAGCAGCTTCCTAGCGGGAGGGCGGACCGGGGAGCTGTTTTTT; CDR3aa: CASSFLAGGRTGELFF
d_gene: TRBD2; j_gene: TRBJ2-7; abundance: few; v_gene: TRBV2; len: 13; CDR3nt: TGTGCCAGCAGTGCTGCGACTAGCAGCGAGCAGTACTTC; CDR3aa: CASSAATSSEQYF
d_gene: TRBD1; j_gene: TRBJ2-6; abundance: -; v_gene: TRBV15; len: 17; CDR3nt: TGTGCCACCAGCAGTACAGGGGGCGCATCTGGGGCCAACGTCCTGACTTTC; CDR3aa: CATSSTGGASGANVLTF
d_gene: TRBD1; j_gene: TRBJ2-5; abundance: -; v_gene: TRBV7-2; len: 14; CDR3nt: TGTGCCAGCAGCACCACAGGGGGCCGGGAGACCCAGTACTTC; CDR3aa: CASSTTGGRETQYF
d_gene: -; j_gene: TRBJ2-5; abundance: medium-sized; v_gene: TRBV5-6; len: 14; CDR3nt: TGTGCCAGCAGCCCCGACCCTGGCCAAGAGACCCAGTACTTC; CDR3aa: CASSPDPGQETQYF
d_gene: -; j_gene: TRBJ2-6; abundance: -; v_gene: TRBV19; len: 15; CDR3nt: TGTGCCAGTACCGCCAGCGGTTCTGGGGCCAACGTCCTGACTTTC; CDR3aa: CASTASGSGANVLTF